The clone carrying this TCR beta chain was detected many times. What was amplified from RNA transcripts were TCR beta CDR3 regions. The HTBI set primed first-round TCR CDR3 RT-PCR. In TCRdb, the multiplex PCR reads were re-called with MiXCR into one record per CDR3 protein. The sample includes over 450,000 distinct CDR3 sequences, over 13% of them seen just once. The CDR3 runs to 18 residues. The V gene's germline CDR1 is ENHRY and CDR2 SYGVKD. With 4 bases clipped from V and 0 bases from J, the junction kept 4 bases outside the gene matches. The data are from a study of T cells in Graves' hyperthyroidism and ophthalmopathy.

The sample taken for sequencing was blood. J is TRBJ2-3 and V is TRBV10-3; 16 nucleotides agree with TRBD2. The TCR was taken from a woman younger than 35 with Graves' hyperthyroidism. The CDR3 nucleotides are TGTGCCATCAGTGCCTCGGGACTAGCGGGAGGGAGCACAGATACGCAGTATTTT. Translation gives CAISASGLAGGSTDTQYF.